This note documents a single T cell receptor (beta chain) sequence. This sample is part of a study of blood T cell repertoires in COVID-19. Study-level background: Both acute and convalescent COVID-19 samples were obtained from the United States, Italy and Spain. In each case, the material was cDNA or gDNA derived from T cells, B-cell-depleted T cells, or PBMCs.

Per the authors' pipeline: The authors estimated nucleated cell counts from reference gene primer amplification. Using immunoSEQ multiplex PCR, the repertoire was profiled, and TCRdb retains in-frame clones only, with some absent. V, J and clone size were drawn from that table, and D and trimming were deduced from the DNA. The sample contains 50,000 to 75,000 clones, roughly 90% of which appear only once. CDR1 is SGHAT, CDR2 FQNNGV, per germline. This CDR3 has 16 residues. The V end was cut by 0 bases, the J end by 4 bases, with 16 bases between. The chain has TRBV11-2 and TRBJ2-7, with D possibly being TRBD2 (5 bases). The source is a woman in her fifties or sixties with active or convalescent COVID-19. The sequenced material came from peripheral blood. CDR3 region: CASSLDRGRAQYEQYF. Written as DNA, the CDR3 is TGTGCCAGCAGCTTAGATCGAGGGCGGGCCCAATACGAGCAGTACTTC.